This note documents a single TCR beta chain sequence. The CDR3 runs to 13 residues. V lost 0 bases, J lost 10 bases, and 10 bases lay in between. This sample was included in a study of blood T cell repertoires in COVID-19. Under the authors' procedure: Reference gene primer amplification in the assay estimated nucleated cell counts. Using immunoSEQ multiplex PCR, the repertoire was profiled, and TCRdb retains in-frame clones only, with some absent. Clonal size and the V and J genes are those of that table, whereas D and trimming came from the DNA. The sample has roughly 250,000 clones; approximately 80% are singletons.

The receptor's source is an elderly woman with acute or convalescent COVID-19. The sample comprised peripheral blood. V is TRBV12-3 or TRBV12-4 and J is TRBJ2-1; tentative D call: TRBD2 (5 bases). CDR3 residues: CASSLALAGEQFF. The CDR3 nucleotides are TGTGCCAGCAGTTTAGCCCTAGCCGGCGAGCAGTTCTTC.